The rows below give T cell receptor beta chains drawn from one sample of a study of T cells in localized non-small cell lung cancer. Repertoires were generated with immunoSEQ multiplex PCR, while TCRdb's copy carries only in-frame clones and drops some. The sample has around 41,000 clones; about 90% are singletons. The sequenced sample was peripheral blood, obtained before any cancer treatment. The origin of the receptors is a female donor over 55 with stage I squamous cell lung carcinoma. Both conserved end residues are part of each CDR3. A D gene is named only where the DNA matches it firmly. Only some rows state a clone size, as once, few, many or a class for expanded clones.

TRBV6-1	TRBD1	TRBJ2-5	.	CASSEWDRGGGVEETQYF	TGTGCCAGCAGTGAATGGGACAGGGGAGGAGGAGTTGAAGAGACCCAGTACTTC
TRBV11-2	TRBD1	TRBJ1-2	.	CASSLVGDRADGYTF	TGTGCCAGCAGCTTAGTTGGGGACAGGGCGGATGGCTACACCTTC
TRBV5-1	TRBD1	TRBJ1-2	.	CASSLVPGQDLTNYGYTF	TGCGCCAGCAGCTTGGTGCCGGGACAGGACCTCACTAACTATGGCTACACCTTC
TRBV5-1	TRBD2	TRBJ2-1	.	CASSTKIPRLAGEYNEQFF	TGCGCCAGCAGCACCAAAATCCCCCGACTAGCGGGAGAGTACAATGAGCAGTTCTTC
TRBV11-3	TRBD2	TRBJ2-1	.	CASSSGTSGRNEQFF	TGTGCCAGCAGCTCCGGGACTAGCGGGAGGAATGAGCAGTTCTTC
TRBV4-3	.	TRBJ1-2	.	CASSQDQVRSGYTF	TGCGCCAGCAGCCAAGATCAGGTTCGTTCGGGCTACACCTTC
TRBV6-1	.	TRBJ2-4	.	CASRPGPAKNIQYF	TGTGCCAGCAGGCCGGGCCCAGCCAAAAACATTCAGTACTTC
TRBV11-2	TRBD1	TRBJ2-7	few	CASSFVRDRSNEQYF	TGTGCCAGCAGCTTCGTCCGGGACAGGTCGAACGAGCAGTACTTC
TRBV4-3	.	TRBJ2-2	.	CASSQRSGELFF	TGCGCCAGCAGCCAAAGGAGTGGAGAGCTGTTTTTT
TRBV7-9	TRBD2	TRBJ2-3	.	CASSYRTSGFPDTQYF	TGTGCCAGCAGCTACAGGACTAGCGGGTTCCCAGATACGCAGTATTTT